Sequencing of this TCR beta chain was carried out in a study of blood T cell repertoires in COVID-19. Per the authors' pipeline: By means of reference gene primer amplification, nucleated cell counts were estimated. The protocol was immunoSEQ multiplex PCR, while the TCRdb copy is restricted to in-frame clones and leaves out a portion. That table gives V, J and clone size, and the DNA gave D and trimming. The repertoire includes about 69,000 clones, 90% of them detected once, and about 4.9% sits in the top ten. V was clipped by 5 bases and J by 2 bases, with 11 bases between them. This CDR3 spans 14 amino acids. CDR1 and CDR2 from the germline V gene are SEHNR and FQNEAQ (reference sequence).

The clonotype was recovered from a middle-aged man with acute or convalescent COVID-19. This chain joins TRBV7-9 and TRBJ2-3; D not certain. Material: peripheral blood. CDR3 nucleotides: TGTGCCAGCAGCCTCAGCGCCTTCACAGATACGCAGTATTTT. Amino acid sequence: CASSLSAFTDTQYF.